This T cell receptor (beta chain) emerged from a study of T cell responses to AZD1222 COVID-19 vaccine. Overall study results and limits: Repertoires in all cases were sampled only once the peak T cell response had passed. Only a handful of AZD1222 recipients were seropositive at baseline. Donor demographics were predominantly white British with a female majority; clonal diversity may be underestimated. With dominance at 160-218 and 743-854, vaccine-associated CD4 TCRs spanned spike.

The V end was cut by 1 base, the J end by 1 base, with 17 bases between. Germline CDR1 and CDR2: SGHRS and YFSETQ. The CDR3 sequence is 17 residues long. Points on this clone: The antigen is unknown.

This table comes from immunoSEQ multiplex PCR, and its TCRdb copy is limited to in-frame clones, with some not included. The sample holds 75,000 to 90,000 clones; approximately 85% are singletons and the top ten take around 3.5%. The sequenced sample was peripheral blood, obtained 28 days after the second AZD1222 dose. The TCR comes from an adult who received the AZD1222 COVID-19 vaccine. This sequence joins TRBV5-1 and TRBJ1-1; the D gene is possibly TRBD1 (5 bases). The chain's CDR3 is CASSLKVTGDWNTEAFF. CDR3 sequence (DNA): TGCGCCAGCAGCTTGAAAGTAACTGGGGACTGGAACACTGAAGCTTTCTTT. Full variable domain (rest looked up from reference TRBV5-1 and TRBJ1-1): KAGVTQTPRYLIKTRGQQVTLSCSPISGHRSVSWYQQTPGQGLQFLFEYFSETQRNKGNFPGRFSGRQFSNSRSEMNVSTLELGDSALYLCASSLKVTGDWNTEAFFGQGTRLTVV.